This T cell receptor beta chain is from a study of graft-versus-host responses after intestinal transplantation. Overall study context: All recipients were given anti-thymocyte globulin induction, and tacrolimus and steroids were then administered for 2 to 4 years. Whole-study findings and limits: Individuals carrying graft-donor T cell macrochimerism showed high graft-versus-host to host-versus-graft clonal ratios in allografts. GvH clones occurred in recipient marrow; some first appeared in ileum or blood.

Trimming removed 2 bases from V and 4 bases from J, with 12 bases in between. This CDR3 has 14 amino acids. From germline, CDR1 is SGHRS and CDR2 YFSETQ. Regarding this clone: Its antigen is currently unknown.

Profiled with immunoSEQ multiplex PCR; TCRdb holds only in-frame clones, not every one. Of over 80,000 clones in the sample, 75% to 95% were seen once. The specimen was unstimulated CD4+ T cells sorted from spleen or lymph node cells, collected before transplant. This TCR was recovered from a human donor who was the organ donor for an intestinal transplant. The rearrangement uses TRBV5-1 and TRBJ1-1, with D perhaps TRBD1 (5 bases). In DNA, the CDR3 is TGCGCCAGCAGCTTAGACTGGGGGGGCACTGAAGCTTTCTTT. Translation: CASSLDWGGTEAFF.